A selection of T cell receptor beta chains follows, all from one sample in a study of T-cell memory formation after mild COVID-19. TCRdb recomputed calls from the 5' RACE reads with MiXCR, one row per CDR3 protein. The sample lists about 180,000 distinct CDR3 sequences; 16% were seen once. Sequenced input: PBMCs or a T cell subset sorted from them (not recorded which). All receptors come from an adult woman who had mild COVID-19 (a few samples of this study predate the infection). Cell type and time point are not known. CDR3s include the opening cysteine and the closing phenylalanine or tryptophan. A D gene is named only where the DNA matches it firmly. Where a row states a size, it is once, few, many or the class of an expanded clone; other rows omit it.

v_call: TRBV7-2
j_call: TRBJ1-6
clone_size: -
d_call: -
cdr3_length: 14
cdr3_nt: TGTGCCAGCAGCTTAGATGACTCGAATTCACCCCTCCACTTT
cdr3_aa: CASSLDDSNSPLHF

v_call: TRBV27
j_call: TRBJ2-5
clone_size: few
d_call: TRBD2
cdr3_length: 15
cdr3_nt: TGTGCCAGCAGGGTACTAGCGGGAGGGCAAGAGACCCAGTACTTC
cdr3_aa: CASRVLAGGQETQYF

v_call: TRBV20-1
j_call: TRBJ1-1
clone_size: -
d_call: -
cdr3_length: 15
cdr3_nt: TGCAGTGCTAGAGATGTGGCAGTACCCGACACTGAAGCTTTCTTT
cdr3_aa: CSARDVAVPDTEAFF

v_call: TRBV9
j_call: TRBJ1-5
clone_size: -
d_call: -
cdr3_length: 15
cdr3_nt: TGTGCCAGCAGCGTCGGGACATCGAGCAATCAGCCCCAGCATTTT
cdr3_aa: CASSVGTSSNQPQHF

v_call: TRBV5-1
j_call: TRBJ1-2
clone_size: few
d_call: TRBD1
cdr3_length: 14
cdr3_nt: TGCGCCAGCAGCTCGACAGGGGACCACTATGGCTACACCTTC
cdr3_aa: CASSSTGDHYGYTF

v_call: TRBV12-3/TRBV12-4
j_call: TRBJ2-4
clone_size: -
d_call: TRBD2
cdr3_length: 14
cdr3_nt: TGTGCCAGCAGCCTAGCGGGGGGGGAAAACATTCAGTACTTC
cdr3_aa: CASSLAGGENIQYF

v_call: TRBV12-3/TRBV12-4
j_call: TRBJ2-5
clone_size: -
d_call: TRBD2
cdr3_length: 15
cdr3_nt: TGTGCCAGCAGCCGTATAGCGGGAGCAGGGGAGACCCAGTACTTC
cdr3_aa: CASSRIAGAGETQYF

v_call: TRBV7-8
j_call: TRBJ2-3
clone_size: few
d_call: TRBD2
cdr3_length: 19
cdr3_nt: TGTGCCAGCAGCTTAGAGGGGTTAGCGGGAGTTCCTAGCACAGATACGCAGTATTTT
cdr3_aa: CASSLEGLAGVPSTDTQYF

v_call: TRBV5-8
j_call: TRBJ2-5
clone_size: few
d_call: TRBD1
cdr3_length: 13
cdr3_nt: TGTGCCAGCACCAAAGGACAGGGAGCGACCCAGTACTTC
cdr3_aa: CASTKGQGATQYF

v_call: TRBV27
j_call: TRBJ2-7
clone_size: -
d_call: TRBD2
cdr3_length: 15
cdr3_nt: TGTGCCAGCAGTTTATCGATACTAGCGGGGTACGAGCAGTACTTC
cdr3_aa: CASSLSILAGYEQYF

v_call: TRBV12-3/TRBV12-4
j_call: TRBJ1-1
clone_size: -
d_call: TRBD1
cdr3_length: 15
cdr3_nt: TGTGCCAGCACCAGACCGGGACAGGGTTACACTGAAGCTTTCTTT
cdr3_aa: CASTRPGQGYTEAFF

v_call: TRBV29-1
j_call: TRBJ1-2
clone_size: -
d_call: -
cdr3_length: 14
cdr3_nt: TGCAGCGTTGAAGAGCCTACAGGGAACTATGGCTACACCTTC
cdr3_aa: CSVEEPTGNYGYTF

v_call: TRBV12-3/TRBV12-4
j_call: TRBJ2-5
clone_size: -
d_call: -
cdr3_length: 17
cdr3_nt: TGTGCCAGCAGTCTCGGGCCCCCTCGTAGGGTACAAGAGACCCAGTACTTC
cdr3_aa: CASSLGPPRRVQETQYF

v_call: TRBV7-2
j_call: TRBJ1-4
clone_size: -
d_call: -
cdr3_length: 15
cdr3_nt: TGTGCCAGCAGCTTCGATGATGGAAATAATGAAAAACTGTTTTTT
cdr3_aa: CASSFDDGNNEKLFF

v_call: TRBV24-1
j_call: TRBJ2-5
clone_size: -
d_call: -
cdr3_length: 16
cdr3_nt: TGTGCCACCAGTGATTCGAAAACCAGGGATGGGGAGACCCAGTACTTC
cdr3_aa: CATSDSKTRDGETQYF

v_call: TRBV5-5
j_call: TRBJ2-2
clone_size: -
d_call: -
cdr3_length: 15
cdr3_nt: TGTGCCAGCAGCTCTGGGACTTCGAACACCGGGGAGCTGTTTTTT
cdr3_aa: CASSSGTSNTGELFF

v_call: TRBV24-1
j_call: TRBJ2-7
clone_size: few
d_call: -
cdr3_length: 14
cdr3_nt: TGTGCCACCAGTGAAGCGGGCCGGACCTACGAGCAGTACTTC
cdr3_aa: CATSEAGRTYEQYF

v_call: TRBV11-2
j_call: TRBJ2-1
clone_size: -
d_call: -
cdr3_length: 15
cdr3_nt: TGTGCCAGCAGCTTGAGCCAGCAGGGCTACAATGAGCAGTTCTTC
cdr3_aa: CASSLSQQGYNEQFF

v_call: TRBV7-8
j_call: TRBJ2-1
clone_size: -
d_call: -
cdr3_length: 15
cdr3_nt: TGTGCCAGCAGCTTAGCCACAGGGTTTTACAATGAGCAGTTCTTC
cdr3_aa: CASSLATGFYNEQFF

v_call: TRBV12-3/TRBV12-4
j_call: TRBJ1-1
clone_size: -
d_call: -
cdr3_length: 16
cdr3_nt: TGTGCCAGCAGCCACGGACGTGGCGAGGGGAAGACTGAAGCTTTCTTT
cdr3_aa: CASSHGRGEGKTEAFF